A selection of T cell receptor beta chains follows, all from one sample in a study of control samples from healthy donors and cancer patients. Assay: immunoSEQ multiplex PCR; the TCRdb copy retains only in-frame clones and omits some. The sample consists of about 83,000 clones, about nine tenths of them appearing once. Sequencing was done on a sample of blood. Source of these receptors: a man over 45 in good health. Each CDR3 is given with its conserved first and last residue.

v_gene: TRBV24-1
len: 13
j_gene: TRBJ1-5
CDR3aa: CATSPGGAQPQHF

v_gene: TRBV10-3
len: 16
j_gene: TRBJ2-3
CDR3aa: CAISGSTGSSTDTQYF

v_gene: TRBV5-6
len: 15
j_gene: TRBJ1-2
CDR3aa: CASSYPLVSGHGYTF

v_gene: TRBV2
len: 13
j_gene: TRBJ2-3
CDR3aa: CASSPGREDTQYF

v_gene: TRBV9
len: 13
j_gene: TRBJ1-2
CDR3aa: CASSVAQADGYTF

v_gene: TRBV12-5
len: 19
j_gene: TRBJ2-2
CDR3aa: CASGSFRGAATPNTGELFF

v_gene: TRBV19
len: 13
j_gene: TRBJ1-1
CDR3aa: CASSIGVNTEAFF

v_gene: TRBV5-1
len: 14
j_gene: TRBJ1-4
CDR3aa: CASSTGQGQEKLFF

v_gene: TRBV27
len: 15
j_gene: TRBJ2-1
CDR3aa: CASSLGAGSYNEQFF

v_gene: TRBV6-5
len: 15
j_gene: TRBJ1-2
CDR3aa: CASSYSGTGGNGYTF

v_gene: TRBV5-6
len: 13
j_gene: TRBJ1-3
CDR3aa: CASSLGLADTIYF

v_gene: TRBV6-5
len: 15
j_gene: TRBJ1-6
CDR3aa: CASSYSTAQDSPLHF

v_gene: TRBV5-1
len: 15
j_gene: TRBJ2-4
CDR3aa: CASSLGDREKNIQYF

v_gene: TRBV28
len: 14
j_gene: TRBJ2-3
CDR3aa: CASSLPGRTDTQYF

v_gene: TRBV27
len: 13
j_gene: TRBJ2-1
CDR3aa: CASSWTGLNEQFF

v_gene: TRBV21-1
len: 12
j_gene: TRBJ2-7
CDR3aa: CLPGQGAEEQYF

v_gene: TRBV6-6
len: 14
j_gene: TRBJ2-7
CDR3aa: CASSSRTVPYEQYF

v_gene: TRBV29-1
len: 13
j_gene: TRBJ1-2
CDR3aa: CSVGQGPNYGYTF

v_gene: TRBV19
len: 14
j_gene: TRBJ1-1
CDR3aa: CASSYRRENTEAFF

v_gene: TRBV6-6
len: 16
j_gene: TRBJ2-4
CDR3aa: CASSYSQGMPKNIQYF

v_gene: TRBV24-1
len: 14
j_gene: TRBJ1-2
CDR3aa: CATSDWGQGRGYTF

v_gene: TRBV6-6
len: 13
j_gene: TRBJ1-1
CDR3aa: CASWTVAGTEAFF

v_gene: TRBV18
len: 15
j_gene: TRBJ1-6
CDR3aa: CASSPSVGGSSPLHF

v_gene: TRBV21-1
len: 15
j_gene: TRBJ2-7
CDR3aa: CASSKKTVGSYEQYF

v_gene: TRBV6-2/TRBV6-3
len: 11
j_gene: TRBJ2-7
CDR3aa: CASSSSAEQYF

v_gene: TRBV7-8
len: 15
j_gene: TRBJ2-7
CDR3aa: CASSLPLDGTYEQYF

v_gene: TRBV11-2
len: 16
j_gene: TRBJ1-4
CDR3aa: CASSLEGGTRDEKLFF

v_gene: TRBV6-1
len: 17
j_gene: TRBJ1-2
CDR3aa: CASSAAGTGVGGYGYTF

v_gene: TRBV18
len: 15
j_gene: TRBJ2-1
CDR3aa: CASSAGSQRGNEQFF

v_gene: TRBV11-2
len: 17
j_gene: TRBJ2-6
CDR3aa: CASSSARGGSGANVLTF

v_gene: TRBV5-6
len: 14
j_gene: TRBJ1-6
CDR3aa: CASSPGQGNSPLHF

v_gene: TRBV6-6
len: 10
j_gene: TRBJ1-1
CDR3aa: CASSYGEAFF

v_gene: TRBV6-1
len: 15
j_gene: TRBJ1-2
CDR3aa: CASSEADAVNYGYTF

v_gene: TRBV7-8
len: 15
j_gene: TRBJ2-5
CDR3aa: CASSSGAGGRETQYF

v_gene: TRBV6-4
len: 14
j_gene: TRBJ1-2
CDR3aa: CASSDDRGWGGYTF

v_gene: TRBV12-3/TRBV12-4
len: 11
j_gene: TRBJ1-4
CDR3aa: CASKSPEKLFF

v_gene: TRBV11-2
len: 15
j_gene: TRBJ1-3
CDR3aa: CASSPAGLSGNTIYF

v_gene: TRBV5-8
len: 15
j_gene: TRBJ1-2
CDR3aa: CASSLGQGPTYGYTF

v_gene: TRBV9
len: 14
j_gene: TRBJ2-6
CDR3aa: CASSVNSGANVLTF

v_gene: TRBV5-1
len: 17
j_gene: TRBJ2-2
CDR3aa: CASSLGSGGADTGELFF